This T cell receptor beta chain was documented in a study of post-analysis software for immune sequencing data. Study-wide background: Recorded disease courses covered relapsing-remitting, secondary progressive and progressive-relapsing multiple sclerosis. Some patients had no subtype annotation.

Libraries were made from TCR beta cDNA, and they carried unique molecular identifiers. Around 500,000 cDNA molecules were obtained from about 1 to 10 million T cells. TCRdb processed the PCR reads anew with MiXCR; each CDR3 protein has one entry. There are approximately 660,000 distinct CDR3 sequences in the sample; 55% to 60% occur only once, and about 10% lies in the top ten. With 5 bases removed from V and 3 bases from J, the gap between germline ends came to 12 bases. CDR1 SGHTA and CDR2 FQGNSA come from the germline V gene. The CDR3 length is 14 residues. Findings and limits, study-wide: By F measure, strong co-clustering occurred among samples prepared in the same batch. Relative to controls, patients had several TRBV segments at higher frequency, with TRBV5-6, TRBV5-1 and TRBV20-1 among these. Versus controls, multiple sclerosis patients showed significantly lower diversity (normalized Chao1).

A note on this clonotype: The target antigen is unknown.

Sequenced material: blood. This chain uses TRBV7-2 with TRBJ2-3; D perhaps matches TRBD1 (6 bases). The TCR comes from a girl aged 2 to 9 with multiple sclerosis. The CDR3 coding sequence is TGTGCCAGCAGCCAGGACAGTTTTACAGATACGCAGTATTTT. Protein: CASSQDSFTDTQYF.